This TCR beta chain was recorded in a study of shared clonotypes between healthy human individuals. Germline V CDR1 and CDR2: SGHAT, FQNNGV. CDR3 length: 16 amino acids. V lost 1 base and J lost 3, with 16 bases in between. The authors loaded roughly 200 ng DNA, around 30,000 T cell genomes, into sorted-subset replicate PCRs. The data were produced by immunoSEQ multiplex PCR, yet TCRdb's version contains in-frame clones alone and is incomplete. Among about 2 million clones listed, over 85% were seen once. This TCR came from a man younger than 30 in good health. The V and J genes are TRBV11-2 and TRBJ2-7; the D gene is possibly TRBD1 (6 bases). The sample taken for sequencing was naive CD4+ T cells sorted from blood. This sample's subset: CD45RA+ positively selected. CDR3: CASSLGTLRGSYEQYF. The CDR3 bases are TGTGCCAGCAGCTTAGGGACCCTAAGGGGGAGCTACGAGCAGTACTTC.